This section outlines one T cell receptor beta chain sequence together with its context. Its specificity is not known. The sample comes from a study of T cell responses to AZD1222 COVID-19 vaccine. The ends were cut back, 7 bases at V and 8 bases at J, with 8 bases in the middle. The CDR3 runs to 11 residues. Germline assignment: CDR1 MDHEN and CDR2 SYDVKM. The repertoire was sequenced with immunoSEQ multiplex PCR; TCRdb's copy has only in-frame clones and lacks some. The sample lists under 150,000 clones, roughly 90% occurring once. Study-level points and caveats: Regions 160-218 and 743-854 dominated among vaccine-associated CD4 TCRs spanning spike. Repertoires were sampled only after the peak T cell response.

The sequence came from an adult in good health. The sample here was peripheral blood, taken on day 0 of AZD1222 vaccination. The chain carries TRBV28 and TRBJ1-4; no clear D gene. Here the CDR3 reads CASIGGEKLFF. DNA for the CDR3: TGTGCCAGCATCGGTGGGGAAAAACTGTTTTTT.